The 7 T cell receptor beta chains below all came from one sample that was sequenced in a study of blood T cell repertoires in COVID-19. Data came from immunoSEQ multiplex PCR; TCRdb stores just in-frame clones and leaves some out. The table records roughly 380,000 clones, approximately 89% of them present only once. Sequencing used peripheral blood. The source of these receptors is an older woman with COVID-19, enrolled during active disease.

V gene TRBV4-2 combines with J gene TRBJ1-4; 9 nucleotides line up with TRBD1. V shed 3 bases and J 0 bases; nucleotides not matched to a gene: 2. The CDR3 covers 16 residues. CDR1 is LGHNA, CDR2 YNFKEQ, per germline. The CDR3 DNA is TGTGCCAGCAGCCAGGGACAGGGCGCAACTAATGAAAAACTGTTTTTT. This gives the protein CASSQGQGATNEKLFF.

The CDR3 region is CASSPHGGDGEAFF. CDR3 nucleotides: TGTGCCAGCAGCCCGCACGGCGGGGATGGTGAAGCTTTCTTT. V usage is TRBV3-1 (or the pseudogene TRBV3-2) and J usage is TRBJ1-1; D not certain. The CDR3 runs to 14 residues. V was trimmed by 4 bases and J by 7 bases, leaving 16 bases between them. Germline values: CDR1 LGHDT, CDR2 YNNKEL (reference sequence).

Only one count was recorded for this clone. Written as DNA, the CDR3 is TGTGCCAGCAGCGTAGGAGGCCCGGCGTACAATGAGCAGTTCTTC. Amino acids: CASSVGGPAYNEQFF. The chain has TRBV9 and TRBJ2-1; D is undetermined. Looked up from germline, CDR1 is SGDLS and CDR2 is YYNGEE. V dropped 0 bases and J dropped 4 bases, with 11 bases sitting between them. The CDR3 consists of 15 residues.

The chain links TRBV5-6 to TRBJ1-4, with D possibly being TRBD1 (5 bases). Germline V gene data show CDR1 as SGHDT and CDR2 as YYEEEE. The CDR3 spans 15 residues. V was pared by 1 base and J by 1 base, with 8 bases between. The CDR3 bases are TGTGCCAGCAGCTTGTGGCAGGGAACTAATGAAAAACTGTTTTTT. Protein: CASSLWQGTNEKLFF.

In this sample, this clone turned up once. The chain uses TRBV27 and TRBJ2-2; no clear D gene. The length of the CDR3 is 13 residues. Germline values: CDR1 MNHEY, CDR2 SMNVEV (reference sequence). The ends were cut back, 2 bases at V and 7 bases at J, with 8 bases in the middle. The CDR3 spells CASSLTSSGELFF. The CDR3 coding sequence is TGTGCCAGCAGTTTAACGTCTAGCGGGGAGCTGTTTTTT.

The J gene is TRBJ1-2, the V gene TRBV15; tentatively, D is TRBD1 (6 bases). The CDR3 contains 17 residues. CDR1 and CDR2 (germline): LNHNV, YYDKDF (reference sequence). The V gene lost 0 bases and the J gene lost 0 bases, with 14 bases spanning the gap. The CDR3 here is CATSRDGDINSNYGYTF. The CDR3, as DNA: TGTGCCACCAGCAGAGATGGGGACATAAACTCTAACTATGGCTACACCTTC.

The rearrangement uses TRBV12-3 or TRBV12-4 and TRBJ1-1; D not certain. There are 13 residues in the CDR3. Deletions cut 7 bases from V and 4 bases from J, with 13 bases between. The CDR3 bases are TGTGCCAGCAACTACCCGGCCAGCACTGAAGCTTTCTTT. As protein: CASNYPASTEAFF.